The 9 T cell receptor beta chains below come from one sample, sequenced in a study of control samples from healthy donors and cancer patients. The repertoire was sequenced with immunoSEQ multiplex PCR; TCRdb's copy has only in-frame clones and lacks some. The sample gives 70,000 or so clones, less than 95% of which show up once; roughly 6.2% is in the top ten. The sample was blood. The source of these receptors is a woman in her 40s in good health.

V gene TRBV27 combines with J gene TRBJ1-5; D might be TRBD1 (6 bases). The V gene's germline CDR1 is MNHEY and CDR2 SMNVEV (reference sequence). V was cut by 3 bases and J by 7 bases, with 13 bases left in between. The CDR3 is 14 amino acids. As DNA, the CDR3 is TGTGCCAGCAGTTTTTCAGGGGACAAGCAGCCCCAGCATTTT. Its protein product is CASSFSGDKQPQHF.

The chain combines TRBV29-1 with TRBJ2-1; 10 bases agree with TRBD1. With V trimmed by 7 bases and J by 8 bases, 11 bases remained unmatched. Germline lookup yields CDR1 SQVTM and CDR2 ANQGSEA. The CDR3 loop spans 14 amino acids. CDR3 coding DNA: TGCAGCGCCAGAGAGACAGGGGGCAGCGATGAGCAGTTCTTC. This gives the protein CSARETGGSDEQFF.

This chain links TRBV7-8 with TRBJ2-3, with D maybe TRBD2 (5 bases). The CDR3 contains 15 residues. Germline V lookup: CDR1 SGHVS, CDR2 FQNEAQ. The V and J ends lost 0 bases and 5 bases respectively, with 12 bases between them. CDR3 nucleotide sequence: TGTGCCAGCAGCTTAGCGATGGCGAGGGTAGATACGCAGTATTTT. Residues: CASSLAMARVDTQYF.

The V and J genes are TRBV10-3 and TRBJ2-5; either TRBD1 or TRBD2 may fit D (6 bases each). The CDR3 spans 16 residues. Germline V gene data show CDR1 as ENHRY and CDR2 as SYGVKD. The ends were cut back, 2 bases at V and 4 bases at J, with 17 bases in the middle. DNA for the CDR3: TGTGCCATCAGTGAGAAAGGAGGGCAGGGGTTAGAGACCCAGTACTTC. This gives the protein CAISEKGGQGLETQYF.

The chain is built from TRBV7-9 and TRBJ2-1; D is perhaps TRBD2 (5 bases). The CDR3 is made up of 16 amino acids. Germline loops: CDR1 SEHNR, CDR2 FQNEAQ (reference sequence). V lost 5 bases, J lost 3 bases, and 17 bases lay in between. The CDR3: CASSTLADSIYNEQFF. CDR3 DNA sequence: TGTGCCAGCAGCACCTTGGCGGACTCTATCTACAATGAGCAGTTCTTC.

The chain carries TRBV5-6 and TRBJ1-2; D may be TRBD1 (6 bases). This CDR3 comprises 14 residues. CDR1 is SGHDT, CDR2 YYEEEE, per germline. Trimming cost V 6 bases and J 3 bases, with 15 bases left between them. CDR3: CASTSGQQDYGYTF. CDR3 nucleotides: TGTGCCAGCACCTCCGGACAGCAAGACTATGGCTACACCTTC.

This clone was detected only once. The J gene is TRBJ2-1, the V gene TRBV2, with 8 bases lining up with TRBD1. CDR1 SNHLY and CDR2 FYNNEI come from the germline V gene. The CDR3 is made up of 15 amino acids. V dropped 3 bases and J dropped 8; count of bases not matched to a gene: 9. CDR3 nucleotides: TGTGCCAGCAGTGATAGGCAGGGGGCACGGGATGAGCAGTTCTTC. Residues: CASSDRQGARDEQFF.

The rearrangement joins TRBV7-9 to TRBJ1-2; D is uncertain. CDR3 length: 16 amino acids. Germline values: CDR1 SEHNR, CDR2 FQNEAQ (reference sequence). V dropped 7 bases and J dropped 2 bases, with 20 bases sitting between them. The CDR3 region has the DNA TGTGCCAGCACCACCTGGCCGGAACCCGTCAACTATGGCTACACCTTC. This gives the protein CASTTWPEPVNYGYTF.

The chain combines TRBV27 with TRBJ1-1; D is unresolved. The CDR3 contains 14 residues. The germline V gene has CDR1 MNHEY and CDR2 SMNVEV (reference sequence). Between the trimmed V and J ends, which lost 8 bases and 0 bases, there was a span of 13 bases. The chain's CDR3 is CASRNLGMNTEAFF. DNA for the CDR3: TGTGCCAGCCGAAACTTAGGCATGAACACTGAAGCTTTCTTT.